The next 12 T cell receptor beta chains were all read from a single sample in a study of CD8+ T cells in alopecia areata. Reverse transcription of extracted RNA yielded cDNA, which provided the sequencing template. The protocol was immunoSEQ multiplex PCR, while the TCRdb copy is restricted to in-frame clones and leaves out a portion. The sample gives about 140,000 clones, 70% to 90% of which show up once; under 15% is in the top ten. Treatment: oral pan-JAK inhibitor, 5-10 mg twice daily. This specimen consisted of CD8+ T cells sorted from blood, obtained at week 4, from a patient treated with tofacitinib. The receptors come from a human donor with alopecia areata.

This chain links TRBV15 with TRBJ2-1; D is perhaps TRBD2 (6 bases). Germline V gene data show CDR1 as LNHNV and CDR2 as YYDKDF (reference sequence). Trimming removed 3 bases from V and 8 bases from J, with 20 bases in between. This CDR3 comprises 16 residues. The CDR3 sequence is CATSRIPGLRSDEQFF. CDR3 sequence (DNA): TGTGCCACCAGCAGGATTCCGGGACTTCGTAGTGATGAGCAGTTCTTC.

This clone was recorded only once. The J gene is TRBJ2-7, the V gene TRBV7-7; TRBD1 aligns across 9 bases. The germline CDR1 and CDR2 sequences are SSHAT and FNYEAQ (reference sequence). The CDR3 is 13 residues long. The junction had 5 bases not matched to a gene; V was cut back by 6 bases and J by 5 bases. CDR3 coding DNA: TGTGCCAGCAGTTTGGACAGGGGCGACGAGCAGTACTTC. Translated, it gives CASSLDRGDEQYF.

This clone was found once. The rearrangement uses TRBV7-8 and TRBJ2-1; 9 nucleotides match TRBD1. CDR3 length: 12 residues. CDR1 and CDR2 (germline): SGHVS, FQNEAQ. V gave up 6 bases and J gave up 6 bases; unmatched junction bases: 0. The CDR3 loop is CASRQGANEQFF. The CDR3 region has the DNA TGTGCCAGCAGACAGGGGGCCAATGAGCAGTTCTTC.

The genes are TRBV15 and TRBJ2-5; no firm D call. Trimming cost V 2 bases and J 4 bases, with 14 bases left between them. The CDR3 totals 15 residues. Looked up from germline, CDR1 is LNHNV and CDR2 is YYDKDF (reference sequence). The CDR3 coding sequence is TGTGCCACCAGCAGAAACGGACGCCCGGGAGAGACCCAGTACTTC. Translating gives CATSRNGRPGETQYF.

The chain uses TRBV30 and TRBJ1-2; unclear D gene. CDR1 is GTSNPN, CDR2 SVGIG, per germline (reference sequence). The CDR3 spans 14 residues. Trimming pared 0 bases from V and 6 bases from J, leaving 14 bases between. The CDR3 sequence: CAWSVRTGSDGYTF. CDR3 sequence (DNA): TGTGCCTGGAGTGTCCGGACGGGGTCTGATGGCTACACCTTC.

The chain joins TRBV12-5 to TRBJ2-1; perhaps TRBD1 as D (6 bases). Trimming shortened V by 4 bases and J by 10 bases, and 17 bases separated the two germline ends. The CDR3 is 14 residues long. CDR1 is LGHNT and CDR2 is FRNRAP in the germline V gene. In DNA, the CDR3 is TGTGCTAGTGGTTCTCCTAGGACAGTGGGGGAGCAGTTCTTC. It translates to CASGSPRTVGEQFF.

On this clone: A read error may produce the germline difference seen at one junction end. V and J are TRBV4-1 and TRBJ2-1, with D unresolved. Germline V gene data show CDR1 as MGHRA and CDR2 as YSYEKL. The CDR3 runs 14 residues. CDR3 region: CASSPRNSYYEQFF. CDR3 nucleotide sequence: TGCGCCAGCAGCCCCCGAAATAGCTACTATGAGCAGTTCTTC.

The chain links TRBV5-4 to TRBJ1-2; no firm D call. This CDR3 contains 14 residues. The germline V gene has CDR1 SGHNT and CDR2 YYREEE (reference sequence). Trimming stripped 1 base from V and 5 bases from J, with 12 bases between. CDR3 coding DNA: TGTGCCAGCAGCTTGTTATCCGGTCCGTATGGCTACACCTTC. Protein: CASSLLSGPYGYTF.

The CDR3 loop reads CASIGGGSYNEQFF. The CDR3, as DNA: TGTGCCAGCATCGGCGGGGGGTCCTACAATGAGCAGTTCTTC. The V call is TRBV6-1, the J call TRBJ2-1, with 8 bases that match TRBD2. There are 14 residues in the CDR3. Looked up from germline, CDR1 is MNHNS and CDR2 is SASEGT. V lost 7 bases to trimming and J lost 1 base; unmatched junction nucleotides: 3.

V and J are TRBV27 and TRBJ2-2; unclear D gene. CDR3 length: 12 residues. Germline CDR1 reads MNHEY; CDR2 reads SMNVEV (reference sequence). Deletions cut 3 bases from V and 7 bases from J, with 6 bases between. The CDR3 protein is CASSLTGGELFF. For the CDR3, the DNA is TGTGCCAGCAGTTTGACCGGCGGGGAGCTGTTTTTT.

V usage is TRBV4-1 and J usage is TRBJ2-3, with a weak D call TRBD2 (5 bases). The germline CDR1 and CDR2 sequences are MGHRA and YSYEKL. The V end lost 0 bases, the J end lost 6 bases, and 16 bases lay between the germline ends. The CDR3 loop spans 16 amino acids. The CDR3 here is CASSQDLRGIMDTQYF. The CDR3 DNA reads as TGCGCCAGCAGCCAAGATCTCCGAGGGATAATGGATACGCAGTATTTT.

The chain has TRBV5-6 and TRBJ2-7; 11 bases line up with TRBD1. The CDR3 spans 17 residues. CDR1 and CDR2 from the germline V gene are SGHDT and YYEEEE. The V segment lost 4 bases and the J segment 5 bases; nucleotides outside the gene matches: 14. The CDR3 bases are TGTGCCAGCAGCCCCATTAAGGGCGGACAGGGGGCGAACGAGCAGTACTTC. Translating gives CASSPIKGGQGANEQYF.